The clone carrying this T cell receptor (beta chain) has a handful of counts. Generated by immunoSEQ multiplex PCR, the TCRdb table keeps only in-frame clones and is missing some. Counted here are 20,000 to 30,000 clones, approximately 66% occurring once; the ten biggest clones make up 7.3%. Trimming cost V 0 bases and J 1 base, with 13 bases left between them. The CDR3 loop spans 16 amino acids. Looked up from germline, CDR1 is GTSNPN and CDR2 is SVGIG (reference sequence). These data are taken from a study of blood T cell repertoires in COVID-19. The sequenced sample was peripheral blood. The V and J genes are TRBV30 and TRBJ1-3; D gene ambiguous. This receptor was identified in a man between 60 and 75 years old with active or convalescent COVID-19. The CDR3 reads CAWSVGRPGSGNTIYF. The CDR3 DNA reads as TGTGCCTGGAGTGTCGGCCGGCCGGGTTCTGGAAACACCATATATTTT.